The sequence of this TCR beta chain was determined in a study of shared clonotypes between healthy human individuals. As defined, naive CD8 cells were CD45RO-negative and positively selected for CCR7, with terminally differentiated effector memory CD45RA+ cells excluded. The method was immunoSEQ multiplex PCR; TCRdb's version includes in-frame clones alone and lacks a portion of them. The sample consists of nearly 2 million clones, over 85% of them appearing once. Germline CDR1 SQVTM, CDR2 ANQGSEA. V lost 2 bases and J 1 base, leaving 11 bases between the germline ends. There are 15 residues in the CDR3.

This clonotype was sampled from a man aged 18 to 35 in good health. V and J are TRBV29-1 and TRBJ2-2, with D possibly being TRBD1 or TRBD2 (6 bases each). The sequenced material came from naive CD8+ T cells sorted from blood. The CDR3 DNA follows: TGCAGCGTTGAAAACAGGGAGGTGAACACCGGGGAGCTGTTTTTT. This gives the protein CSVENREVNTGELFF.